Presented here are 4 T cell receptor beta chains from one specimen sequenced in a study of response to subunit inactivated influenza vaccine. Using its own MiXCR run on the RT-PCR reads, TCRdb lists one record per CDR3 protein. The table includes hundreds of thousands of distinct CDR3 sequences, 14% detected once. The sample here was PBMCs from blood, taken less than 15 days before vaccination. The receptor source for this set is a man aged 50 to 59 who received an inactivated influenza vaccine.

CDR3 loop: CSAPTFGKGISDSEQFF. The CDR3 nucleotides read TGCAGTGCTCCTACCTTCGGGAAGGGAATTAGCGACTCTGAGCAGTTCTTC. The V call is TRBV20-1, the J call TRBJ2-1; D is possibly TRBD2 (5 bases). V shed 5 bases and J shed 9 bases, with 29 bases lying between them. The CDR3 runs to 17 residues. CDR1 DFQATT and CDR2 SNEGSKA come from the germline V gene (reference sequence).

Worth noting for this clonotype: An end of the junction does not agree with germline; a read error may underlie this. The chain joins TRBV12-3 or TRBV12-4 to TRBJ2-1; TRBD2 agrees at 11 bases. The CDR3 consists of 15 residues. The CDR3 bases are TGTGCCAGCAGACCCCTAGCGGGAGGATACACTGAGCAGTTCTTC. Translated: CASRPLAGGYTEQFF.

There are a few counts of this clonotype. J is TRBJ1-1 and V is TRBV7-9; no clear D gene. Germline CDR1 is SEHNR and CDR2 is FQNEAQ (reference sequence). CDR3 size: 15 residues. Trimming shortened V by 3 bases and J by 3 bases, and 14 bases separated the two germline ends. CDR3 nucleotides: TGTGCCAGCAGCTTTCGGGAGGTTAGGGACACTGAAGCTTTCTTT. Translating it yields CASSFREVRDTEAFF.

The chain employs TRBV6-5 and TRBJ2-5; D gene uncertain. V dropped 3 bases and J dropped 0 bases, with 8 bases sitting between them. CDR1 and CDR2 from the germline V gene are MNHEY and SVGAGI. The CDR3 extends over 14 amino acids. CDR3 sequence reads: CASSYSSNQETQYF. The CDR3 DNA is TGTGCCAGCAGTTATAGCTCAAACCAAGAGACCCAGTACTTC.